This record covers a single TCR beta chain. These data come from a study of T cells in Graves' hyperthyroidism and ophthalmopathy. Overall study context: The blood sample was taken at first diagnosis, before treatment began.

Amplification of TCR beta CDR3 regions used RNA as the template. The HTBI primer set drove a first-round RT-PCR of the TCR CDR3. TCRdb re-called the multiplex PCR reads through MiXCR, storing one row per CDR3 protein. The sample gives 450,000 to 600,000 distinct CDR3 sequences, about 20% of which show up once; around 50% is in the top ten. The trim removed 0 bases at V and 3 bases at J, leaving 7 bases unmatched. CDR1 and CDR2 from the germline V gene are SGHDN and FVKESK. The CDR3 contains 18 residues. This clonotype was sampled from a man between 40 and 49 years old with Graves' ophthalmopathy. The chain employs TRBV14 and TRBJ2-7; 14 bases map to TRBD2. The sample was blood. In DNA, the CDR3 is TGTGCCAGCAGCCAAGATCCGGGACTAGCGGGAGTCCTCTACGAGCAGTACTTC. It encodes CASSQDPGLAGVLYEQYF.